Listed below are T cell receptor beta chains from one sample, sequenced in a study of monozygotic twins with cystic fibrosis. Profiled with immunoSEQ multiplex PCR; TCRdb holds only in-frame clones, not every one. The sample has around 25,000 clones; roughly 97% are singletons. Sequencing was done on a sample of blood. The source is a girl aged 2-10 years with cystic fibrosis. Both conserved end residues are part of each CDR3. The D gene is left open where the match is weak. Some rows have no size entry. The others give once, few or many, or a class for an expanded clone.

D gene	V gene	J gene	clone size	CDR3 DNA	CDR3 protein
NA	TRBV19	TRBJ1-1	NA	TGTGCCAGTAGTAATCTTCTTCCTCCGGCAGGGATGAACACTGAAGCTTTCTTT	CASSNLLPPAGMNTEAFF
TRBD1	TRBV15	TRBJ1-1	NA	TGTGCCACCAGCGGGTGGGGACAGGGGGCCACTGAAGCTTTCTTT	CATSGWGQGATEAFF
NA	TRBV7-2	TRBJ2-5	NA	TGTGCCAGCAGCCGGGACCCCCAAGAGACCCAGTACTTC	CASSRDPQETQYF
NA	TRBV28	TRBJ1-5	NA	TGTGCCAGCACCGCTTGGGACAATCAGCCCCAGCATTTT	CASTAWDNQPQHF
NA	TRBV11-2	TRBJ2-5	few	TGTGCCAGCAGCTTTAATTCGGGACTGCAAGAGACCCAGTACTTC	CASSFNSGLQETQYF
NA	TRBV9	TRBJ2-3	NA	TGTGCCAGCAGCCCGCCGTGGCTTCAGGCTCTCACAGATACGCAGTATTTT	CASSPPWLQALTDTQYF
NA	TRBV29-1	TRBJ2-5	NA	TGCAGCGTTGCCCTGCAGGGGAAGGGAGAGACCCAGTACTTC	CSVALQGKGETQYF
TRBD2	TRBV27	TRBJ2-2	NA	TGTGCCAGCAGGGAGGCCGGGACTAGCAACACCGGGGAGCTGTTTTTT	CASREAGTSNTGELFF
TRBD2	TRBV6-6	TRBJ2-1	once	TGTGCCAGCAGCCGACTAGCCGTACGGTCTAATGAGCAGTTCTTC	CASSRLAVRSNEQFF
TRBD1	TRBV10-3	TRBJ1-2	NA	TGTGCCATCAGTGAGGTCGGACAGGGGGTGTTCGGCTACACCTTC	CAISEVGQGVFGYTF
TRBD2	TRBV7-9	TRBJ2-7	NA	TGTGCCAGCAGCTCCACTAGCGTATACGACGAGCAGTACTTC	CASSSTSVYDEQYF
TRBD2	TRBV7-9	TRBJ2-7	NA	TGTGCCAGCAGTCCAGGTGCACTAGCGGGAGTCACCTACGAGCAGTACTTC	CASSPGALAGVTYEQYF
TRBD1	TRBV28	TRBJ1-2	NA	TGTGCCAGCAGTTTGGGACAGGGGGCCTTGGGCTACACCTTC	CASSLGQGALGYTF
TRBD1	TRBV5-6	TRBJ1-1	NA	TGTGCCAGCAGCGCGAGGGACAGGTGGGTCACTGAAGCTTTCTTT	CASSARDRWVTEAFF
NA	TRBV20-1	TRBJ2-3	NA	TGCAGTAAGTCCTACACAGATACGCAGTATTTT	CSKSYTDTQYF
NA	TRBV11-3	TRBJ2-1	NA	TGTGCCAGCAGCAAGTTAACGACATCTTTTTACAATGAGCAGTTCTTC	CASSKLTTSFYNEQFF
NA	TRBV6-1	TRBJ2-7	NA	TGTGCCAGCAGGGGCGGGACAGCAAACGAGCAGTACTTC	CASRGGTANEQYF
TRBD1	TRBV6-5	TRBJ1-5	NA	TGTGCCAGCAGTTCCCGGGACAGGGGCCAGGGTCAGCCCCAGCATTTT	CASSSRDRGQGQPQHF
TRBD2	TRBV10-2	TRBJ2-7	NA	TGCGCCAGCAAACTAGCGTTGGACTACGAGCAGTACTTC	CASKLALDYEQYF
TRBD2	TRBV27	TRBJ2-1	NA	TGTGCCAGCAGTTCCGGACTAGCGGGAGGCTCCTCCTACAATGAGCAGTTCTTC	CASSSGLAGGSSYNEQFF
TRBD1	TRBV5-6	TRBJ2-2	NA	TGTGCCAGCAGCTTCGGGACAGGGAGCACCGGGGAGCTGTTTTTT	CASSFGTGSTGELFF
TRBD2	TRBV9	TRBJ2-1	NA	TGTGCCAGCAGCGTAGACGGGAGGAGCAATGAGCAGTTCTTC	CASSVDGRSNEQFF
NA	TRBV7-9	TRBJ1-4	once	TGTGCCAGCAGCAGCGGGGCTTATGAAAAACTGTTTTTT	CASSSGAYEKLFF
NA	TRBV23-1	TRBJ1-1	NA	TGCGCCAGCAGTCAATCGGGGGATTACACTGAAGCTTTCTTT	CASSQSGDYTEAFF
TRBD1	TRBV2	TRBJ1-5	NA	TGTGCCAGCAGAGCACAGGGGAGGGACAATCAGCCCCAGCATTTT	CASRAQGRDNQPQHF
NA	TRBV5-4	TRBJ2-7	NA	TGTGCCAGCACCTCTTGGGGGGGCCACGAGCAGTACTTC	CASTSWGGHEQYF
NA	TRBV6-5	TRBJ2-7	once	TGTGCCAGCAGTTCCCTTGACCGTTTCTCCTACGAGCAGTACTTC	CASSSLDRFSYEQYF
NA	TRBV5-8	TRBJ1-5	NA	TGTGCCAGCAGCTTGGGCGGCCATCAGCCCCAGCATTTT	CASSLGGHQPQHF
TRBD1	TRBV15	TRBJ2-1	NA	TGTGCCACCAGCTCCCCCGGGACAGGGGGCTACAATGAGCAGTTCTTC	CATSSPGTGGYNEQFF
NA	TRBV7-9	TRBJ2-7	NA	TGTGCCAGCAGCCGGGGGGACAGTAACGAGCAGTACTTC	CASSRGDSNEQYF
NA	TRBV18	TRBJ2-2	NA	TGTGCCAGCTCAGCGACTGTTTCGAACACCGGGGAGCTGTTTTTT	CASSATVSNTGELFF
NA	TRBV29-1	TRBJ2-1	NA	TGCAGCGTTGAAGTTCCCGCGGGGAATGAGCAGTTCTTC	CSVEVPAGNEQFF